This TCR beta chain was obtained from a study of cytomegalovirus exposure and HLA in healthy donors. Germline V gene data show CDR1 as GTSNPN and CDR2 as SVGIG (reference sequence). The CDR3 sequence is 14 residues long. V shed 8 bases and J 0 bases; nucleotides not matched to a gene: 6. Researchers ran the PCR with 60 Vbeta and 13 Jbeta primers. Some clones are missing from TCRdb's copy, which holds only in-frame ones; the method was immunoSEQ multiplex PCR. Seen here are about 110,000 clones, about three quarters observed once, and the top ten hold 0.79%. The gene calls are TRBV30 and TRBJ2-3, with 9 bases aligning to TRBD2. The TCR was taken from a boy aged 5 to 17 in good health and CMV-seronegative. Sequencing used PBMCs. CDR3 DNA: TGTGCCGCCGGGCTAGCGGGAAGCACAGATACGCAGTATTTT. Translation: CAAGLAGSTDTQYF.